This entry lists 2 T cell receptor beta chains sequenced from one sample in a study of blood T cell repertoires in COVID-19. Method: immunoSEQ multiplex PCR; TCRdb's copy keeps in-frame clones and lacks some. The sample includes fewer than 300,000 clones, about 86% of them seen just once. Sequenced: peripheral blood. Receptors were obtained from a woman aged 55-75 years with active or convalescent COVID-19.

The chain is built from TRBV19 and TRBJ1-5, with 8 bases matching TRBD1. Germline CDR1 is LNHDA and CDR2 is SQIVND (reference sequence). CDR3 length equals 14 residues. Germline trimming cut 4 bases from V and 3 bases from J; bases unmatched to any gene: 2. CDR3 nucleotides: TGTGCCAGTAGTAGACAGGGGCCCAATCAGCCCCAGCATTTT. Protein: CASSRQGPNQPQHF.

For the CDR3, the DNA is TGTGCCAGTAGTTCCCTAGGACAGGGGTCGAATTCACCCCTCCACTTT. Protein sequence: CASSSLGQGSNSPLHF. V and J are TRBV19 and TRBJ1-6, with 9 nucleotides matching TRBD1. CDR1 is LNHDA and CDR2 is SQIVND in the germline V gene (reference sequence). This CDR3 has 16 amino acids. The V segment lost 5 bases and the J segment 7 bases; nucleotides outside the gene matches: 9.